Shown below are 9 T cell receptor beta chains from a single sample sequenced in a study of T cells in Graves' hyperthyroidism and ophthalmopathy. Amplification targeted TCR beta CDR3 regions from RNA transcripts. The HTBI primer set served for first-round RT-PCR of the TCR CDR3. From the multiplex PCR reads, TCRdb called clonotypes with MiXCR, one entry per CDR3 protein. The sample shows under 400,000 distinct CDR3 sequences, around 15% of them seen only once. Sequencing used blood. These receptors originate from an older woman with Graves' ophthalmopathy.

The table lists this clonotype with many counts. The CDR3 bases are TGCGCCAGCATACTAGCGGCCGGACGTCGCTCCTACAATGAGCAGTTCTTC. Amino acid sequence: CASILAAGRRSYNEQFF. This chain links TRBV10-1 with TRBJ2-1; 8 positions match TRBD2. Germline trimming cut 7 bases from V and 0 bases from J; bases unmatched to any gene: 11. The germline CDR1 and CDR2 sequences are WNHNN and SYGVQD (reference sequence). The length of the CDR3 is 17 residues.

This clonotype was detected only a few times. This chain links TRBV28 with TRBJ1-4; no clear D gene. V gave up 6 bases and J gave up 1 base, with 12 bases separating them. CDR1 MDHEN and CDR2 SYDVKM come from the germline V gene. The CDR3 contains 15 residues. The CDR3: CASSRAGVTNEKLFF. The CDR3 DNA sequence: TGTGCCAGCAGCCGAGCAGGAGTAACTAATGAAAAACTGTTTTTT.

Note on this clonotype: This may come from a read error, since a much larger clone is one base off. CDR3 sequence reads: CASSHPGTGKNYGQYF. The CDR3, as DNA: TGTGCCAGCAGCCACCCCGGGACAGGGAAAAACTACGGGCAGTACTTC. The chain couples TRBV12-3 or TRBV12-4 to TRBJ2-7; 9 bases agree with TRBD1. CDR3 length equals 16 residues.

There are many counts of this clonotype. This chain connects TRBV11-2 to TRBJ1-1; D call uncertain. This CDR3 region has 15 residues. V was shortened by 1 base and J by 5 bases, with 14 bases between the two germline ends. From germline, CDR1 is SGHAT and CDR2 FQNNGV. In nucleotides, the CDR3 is TGTGCCAGCAGCTTAGCAGGTGGCAGTTCGACTGAAGCTTTCTTT. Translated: CASSLAGGSSTEAFF. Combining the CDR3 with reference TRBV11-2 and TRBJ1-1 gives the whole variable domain EAGVAQSPRYKIIEKRQSVAFWCNPISGHATLYWYQQILGQGPKLLIQFQNNGVVDDSQLPKDRFSAERLKGVDSTLKIQPAKLEDSAVYLCASSLAGGSSTEAFFGQGTRLTVV.

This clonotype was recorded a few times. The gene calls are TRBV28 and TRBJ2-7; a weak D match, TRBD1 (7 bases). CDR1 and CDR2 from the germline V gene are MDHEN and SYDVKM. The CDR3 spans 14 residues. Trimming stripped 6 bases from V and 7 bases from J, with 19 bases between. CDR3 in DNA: TGTGCCAGCAGATTCGGTGGAGGGGGCTGGGAGCAGTACTTC. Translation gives CASRFGGGGWEQYF.

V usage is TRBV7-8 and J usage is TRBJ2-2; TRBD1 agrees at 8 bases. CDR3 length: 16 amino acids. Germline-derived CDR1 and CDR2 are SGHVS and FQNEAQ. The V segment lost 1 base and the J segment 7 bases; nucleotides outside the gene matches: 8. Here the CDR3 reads CASSLVPGGKDGELFF. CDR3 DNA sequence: TGTGCCAGCAGCTTAGTTCCAGGGGGCAAGGACGGGGAGCTGTTTTTT.

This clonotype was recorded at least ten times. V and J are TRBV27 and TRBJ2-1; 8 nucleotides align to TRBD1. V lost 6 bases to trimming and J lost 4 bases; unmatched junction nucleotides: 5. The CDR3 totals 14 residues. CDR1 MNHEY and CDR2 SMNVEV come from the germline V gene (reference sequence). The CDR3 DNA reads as TGTGCCAGCAGCGCCGGGACAGGTTACAATGAGCAGTTCTTC. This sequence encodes CASSAGTGYNEQFF.

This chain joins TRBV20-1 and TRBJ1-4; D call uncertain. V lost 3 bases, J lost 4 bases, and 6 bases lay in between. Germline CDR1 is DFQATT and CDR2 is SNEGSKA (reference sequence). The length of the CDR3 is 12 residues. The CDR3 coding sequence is TGCAGTGCTAGGCTGAATAATGAAAAACTGTTTTTT. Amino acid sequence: CSARLNNEKLFF.

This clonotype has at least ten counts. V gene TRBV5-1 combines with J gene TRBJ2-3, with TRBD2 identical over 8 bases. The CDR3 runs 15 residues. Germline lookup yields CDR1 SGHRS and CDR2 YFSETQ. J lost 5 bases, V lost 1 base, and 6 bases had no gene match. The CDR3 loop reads CASSLYAGGRDTQYF. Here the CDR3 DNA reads TGCGCCAGCAGCTTGTACGCGGGAGGTAGAGATACGCAGTATTTT.